The table lists the clone carrying this T cell receptor (beta chain) with a few counts. This sample is drawn from a study of identical twins. TCRdb independently ran MiXCR on the 5' RACE reads; one entry per CDR3 protein. This sample yields 500,000 to 600,000 distinct CDR3 sequences, of which less than 25% are seen a single time; around 0.9% belongs to the top ten. This CDR3 region has 14 residues. The V segment lost 6 bases and the J segment 6 bases; nucleotides outside the gene matches: 7. Germline-derived CDR1 and CDR2 are SQVTM and ANQGSEA. This sample was shared with a second study, whose subject was T cells expressing NK-cell markers. As reported in that work: As a fraction of CD8+ T cells, dominant NKG2C+ clonotypes reached about 1.0-8% in a handful of donors.

The V and J genes are TRBV29-1 and TRBJ2-1, with 11 bases that match TRBD2. Sequencing was done on a sample of CD4+ T cells sorted from blood. This receptor was obtained from a woman between 18 and 30 years old in good health. The CDR3 reads CSVPTSGAFNEQFF. CDR3 nucleotides: TGCAGCGTACCGACTAGCGGGGCGTTCAATGAGCAGTTCTTC.